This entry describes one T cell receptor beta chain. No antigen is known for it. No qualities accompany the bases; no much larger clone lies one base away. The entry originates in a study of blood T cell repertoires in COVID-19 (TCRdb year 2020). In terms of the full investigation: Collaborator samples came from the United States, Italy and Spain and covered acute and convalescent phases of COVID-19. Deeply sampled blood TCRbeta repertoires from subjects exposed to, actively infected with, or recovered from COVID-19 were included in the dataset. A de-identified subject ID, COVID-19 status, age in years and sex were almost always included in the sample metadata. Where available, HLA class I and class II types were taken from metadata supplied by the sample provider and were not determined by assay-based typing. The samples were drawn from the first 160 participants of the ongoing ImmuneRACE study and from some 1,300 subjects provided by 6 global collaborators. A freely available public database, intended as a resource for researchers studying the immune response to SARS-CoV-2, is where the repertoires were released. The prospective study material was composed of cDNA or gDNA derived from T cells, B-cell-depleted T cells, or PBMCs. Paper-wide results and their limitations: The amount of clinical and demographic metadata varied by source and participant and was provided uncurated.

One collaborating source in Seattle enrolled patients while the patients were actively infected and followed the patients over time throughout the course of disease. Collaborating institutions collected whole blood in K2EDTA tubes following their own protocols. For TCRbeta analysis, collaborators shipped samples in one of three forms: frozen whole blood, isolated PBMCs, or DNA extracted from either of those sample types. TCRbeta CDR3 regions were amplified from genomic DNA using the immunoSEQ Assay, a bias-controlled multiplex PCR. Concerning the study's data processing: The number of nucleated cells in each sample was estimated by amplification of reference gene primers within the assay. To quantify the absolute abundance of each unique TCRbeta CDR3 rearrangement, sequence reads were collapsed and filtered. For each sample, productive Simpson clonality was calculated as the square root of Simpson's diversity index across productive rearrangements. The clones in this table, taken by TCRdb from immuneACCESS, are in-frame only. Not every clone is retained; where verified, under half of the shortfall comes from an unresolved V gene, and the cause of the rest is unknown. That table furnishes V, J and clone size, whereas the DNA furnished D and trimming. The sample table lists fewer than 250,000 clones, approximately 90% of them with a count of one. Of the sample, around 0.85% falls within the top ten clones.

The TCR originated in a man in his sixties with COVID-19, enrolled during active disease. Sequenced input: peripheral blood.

The CDR3 corresponds to CASSQAADNSGNTIYF. At the DNA level, the sequence is TGTGCCAGCAGCCAAGCCGCGGATAACTCTGGAAACACCATATATTTT. The V and J genes are TRBV3-1 (or the pseudogene TRBV3-2) and TRBJ1-3; confidence is insufficient to name the D gene. The CDR3 sequence holds 16 residues, the cysteine and phenylalanine included. Only the CDR3 region is kept as DNA, spanning 48 bases read in frame from base 1. CDR1 and CDR2 (LGHDT, YNNKEL) derive from the germline V gene (reference sequence). V sheds 1 base and J sheds 0 bases, leaving 10 bases between their ends.